The 6 T cell receptor beta chains listed next were all sequenced from one sample in a study of Graves' ophthalmopathy and Graves' hyperthyroidism. TCR beta CDR3 regions were amplified from RNA transcripts. First-round RT-PCR used HTBI primers; second-round multiplex PCR followed. TCRdb re-called the multiplex PCR reads through MiXCR, storing one row per CDR3 protein. The sample holds hundreds of thousands of distinct CDR3 sequences, 15% seen once. The material sequenced was peripheral blood. All receptors come from a woman younger than 35 with stable Graves' hyperthyroidism.

This clonotype was found many times. The chain employs TRBV5-1 and TRBJ1-3; D gene unclear. Trimming removed 1 base at V and 0 bases at J, with 11 bases between. Germline V gives CDR1 SGHRS, CDR2 YFSETQ. The CDR3 covers 16 residues. For the CDR3, the DNA is TGCGCCAGCAGCTTGAGTACACCTTACTCTGGAAACACCATATATTTT. Residues: CASSLSTPYSGNTIYF.

This clonotype has at least ten counts. This chain connects TRBV7-8 to TRBJ1-1; 7 positions agree with TRBD1. The CDR3 covers 16 residues. The ends lost 4 bases at V and 10 bases at J; junction bases unmatched: 18. The germline V gene encodes CDR1 SGHVS and CDR2 FQNEAQ. The CDR3 DNA is TGTGCCAGCAGCTCCGAGGGGGCGGGGACAGATTCTAGAGCTTTCTTT. Its protein is CASSSEGAGTDSRAFF.

There are a few counts of this clonotype. A much larger clone lies a single base off, so this may be a read error. This chain joins TRBV28 and TRBJ2-2, with TRBD1 identical over 8 bases. The length of the CDR3 is 18 residues. V shed 6 bases and J 5 bases; nucleotides not matched to a gene: 17. Per the germline V gene, CDR1 is MDHEN and CDR2 is SYDVKM. The CDR3 coding sequence is TGTGCCAGCAGCCCACTTATTTTCCGGACAGGGCGAACCGGGGAGCTGTTTTTT. It is translated as CASSPLIFRTGRTGELFF.

The table lists this clonotype with many counts. This chain connects TRBV12-3 or TRBV12-4 to TRBJ2-7; possible D gene TRBD1, 6 bases. Trimming cost V 1 base and J 5 bases, with 24 bases left between them. CDR3 length equals 18 residues. CDR3 sequence (DNA): TGTGCCAGCAGTTTAGTATCCTTTACCGGGACCAGGGGAGACGAGCAGTACTTC. Its protein is CASSLVSFTGTRGDEQYF.

This clonotype was recorded many times. V usage is TRBV27 and J usage is TRBJ2-2, with unresolved D. Germline CDR1 reads MNHEY; CDR2 reads SMNVEV (reference sequence). There are 15 residues in the CDR3. Trimming shortened V by 6 bases and J by 0 bases, and 11 bases separated the two germline ends. The CDR3 DNA is TGTGCCAGCAGGGTCTTTTTCGCGAACACCGGGGAGCTGTTTTTT. This encodes CASRVFFANTGELFF.

The table lists this clonotype with many counts. V and J are TRBV6-2 or TRBV6-3 and TRBJ2-2; D ambiguous. The CDR3 has 13 amino acids. V shed 5 bases and J shed 3 bases, with 7 bases lying between them. Germline-derived CDR1 and CDR2 are MNHEY and SVGEGT. The CDR3 sequence: CASSHDDTGELFF. The CDR3 nucleotides read TGTGCCAGCAGTCACGATGACACCGGGGAGCTGTTTTTT.